These 27 T cell receptor beta chains originate from one sample sequenced in a study of CXCR3-negative and CXCR3-positive naive CD8 T cells. UMI-labeled 5' RACE TRB cDNA libraries were prepared from the cells. After re-calling the 5' RACE reads, TCRdb lists one entry per CDR3 protein, DNA absent. Recorded for this sample: roughly 25,000 distinct CDR3 sequences. The specimen sequenced was naive CXCR3- CD8+ T cells from blood. Subset indicated: CD45RO-CCR7+CD27+CD95- naive CD8+ T cells lacking CXCR3 (TNR3-). These receptors all come from a human donor in good health. Some clones in this sample may be carry-over from other donors' samples.

Measured by frequency, this clonotype is medium-sized (0.01 to 0.1%). The rearrangement uses TRBV10-2 and TRBJ2-1; TCRdb gives TRBD1 as the D gene, but with no DNA this cannot be confirmed. The CDR3 spans 14 residues. Germline CDR1 reads WSHSY; CDR2 reads SAAADI. CDR3 loop: CASSYRQGANEQFF.

The CDR3 region is CATSRGGDTEAFF. The chain is built from TRBV15 and TRBJ1-1; there is no DNA to check the TCRdb D call of TRBD1. This CDR3 spans 13 amino acids. The germline CDR1 and CDR2 sequences are LNHNV and YYDKDF (reference sequence).

V is TRBV29-1 and J is TRBJ2-7; the D gene TCRdb calls, TRBD2, cannot be checked with no DNA. The CDR3 totals 13 residues. Per the germline V gene, CDR1 is SQVTM and CDR2 is ANQGSEA. The CDR3 loop is CSVEPLSGYEQYF.

The genes are TRBV6-6 and TRBJ2-7. Germline assignment: CDR1 MNHNY and CDR2 SVGAGI (reference sequence). CDR3 size: 12 residues. The CDR3 reads CASSPHSYEQYF.

The chain is built from TRBV7-2 and TRBJ2-7; the TRBD2 assignment by TCRdb is unverifiable without DNA. This CDR3 comprises 15 residues. Germline V gene lookup returns CDR1 SGHTA and CDR2 FQGNSA. This chain's CDR3 is CASSLAQRGRYEQYF.

CDR3 residues: CASSLGASGLSGANVLTF. The J gene is TRBJ2-6, the V gene TRBV5-1; TCRdb designates TRBD2, a call that cannot be tested without DNA. Germline V gene sequence: CDR1 SGHRS, CDR2 YFSETQ. The CDR3 length is 18 residues.

The gene calls are TRBV6-4 and TRBJ1-1. Germline-derived CDR1 and CDR2 are MRHNA and SNTAGT. The CDR3 is 15 residues long. This chain's CDR3 is CASSIDPTLGTEAFF.

This rearrangement joins TRBV9 to TRBJ2-7; without DNA, the TCRdb call of TRBD1 cannot be checked. From germline, CDR1 is SGDLS and CDR2 YYNGEE. There are 15 residues in the CDR3. This CDR3 reads CASSSGTGGSYEQYF. Together with reference TRBV9 and TRBJ2-7, the CDR3 gives the full variable domain: DSGVTQTPKHLITATGQRVTLRCSPRSGDLSVYWYQQSLDQGLQFLIQYYNGEERAKGNILERFSAQQFPDLHSELNLSSLELGDSALYFCASSSGTGGSYEQYFGPGTRLTVT.

This sequence joins TRBV2 and TRBJ2-6; the D gene TCRdb calls, TRBD1, cannot be checked with no DNA. In germline, CDR1 is SNHLY, CDR2 FYNNEI. The CDR3 is 17 amino acids. CDR3 in amino acids: CASSPRGARPGANVLTF.

Here the CDR3 reads CASSRYNEQFF. The chain couples TRBV14 to TRBJ2-1. The CDR3 covers 11 residues. Germline V CDR1 and CDR2: SGHDN, FVKESK.

The genes are TRBV20-1 and TRBJ2-7; the D gene TCRdb calls, TRBD2, cannot be checked with no DNA. This CDR3 has 15 residues. Germline V gives CDR1 DFQATT, CDR2 SNEGSKA (reference sequence). CDR3 loop: CSARNRRTSVNEQYF.

The chain has TRBV7-2 and TRBJ2-2. The germline CDR1 and CDR2 sequences are SGHTA and FQGNSA. CDR3 length: 19 residues. The CDR3: CASSSTLRTPRYWTGELFF.

The rearrangement links TRBV6-2 or TRBV6-3 to TRBJ2-5; without DNA, the TCRdb call of TRBD2 cannot be checked. Germline V CDR1 and CDR2: MNHEY, SVGEGT. CDR3 length: 14 residues. This chain's CDR3 is CASTLRADQETQYF.

The chain joins TRBV10-3 to TRBJ2-7; TCRdb lists TRBD2, though no DNA is available to test this call. The CDR3 totals 11 residues. The germline CDR1 and CDR2 sequences are ENHRY and SYGVKD. CDR3 protein: CAISDAGEQYF.

V and J are TRBV4-2 and TRBJ1-6; TCRdb calls TRBD1, which cannot be checked without DNA. Germline V lookup: CDR1 LGHNA, CDR2 YNFKEQ. The CDR3 is made up of 14 amino acids. The CDR3 sequence is CASSQGQGNSPLHF.

In terms of frequency, this clonotype is medium-sized. The rearrangement uses TRBV28 and TRBJ2-3; TCRdb selects TRBD2, and the lack of DNA leaves this call unchecked. CDR1 is MDHEN, CDR2 SYDVKM, per germline. The CDR3 is 18 residues long. The chain's CDR3 is CASRTHQLAGSNTDTQYF.

The chain uses TRBV7-9 and TRBJ1-2; TCRdb indicates TRBD1, and absent DNA this call remains unverified. The CDR3 contains 14 residues. Germline CDR1 and CDR2: SEHNR and FQNEAQ (reference sequence). The CDR3 here is CASSKGGDAYGYTF.

This clonotype is identified as medium-sized (0.01 to 0.1%) from frequency. This chain connects TRBV20-1 to TRBJ1-3; TCRdb's assignment of TRBD1 cannot be checked, as there is no DNA. The CDR3 covers 15 residues. CDR1 and CDR2 from the germline V gene are DFQATT and SNEGSKA (reference sequence). The CDR3 reads CSARDRGADGNTIYF.

The CDR3 reads CASSVFTSGGTYNEQFF. The chain combines TRBV2 with TRBJ2-1; the D call of TRBD2 rests on TCRdb alone, since no DNA is present to check it. CDR1 is SNHLY and CDR2 is FYNNEI in the germline V gene. The CDR3 extends over 17 amino acids.

The chain uses TRBV7-3 and TRBJ1-5; with no DNA, the TCRdb D assignment of TRBD1 cannot be verified. The CDR3 has 15 residues. Germline values: CDR1 SGHTA, CDR2 FQGTGA. The chain's CDR3 is CASSSTGEVNQPQHF. Looking up the rest from reference TRBV7-3 and TRBJ1-5 gives the full variable domain: GAGVSQTPSNKVTEKGKYVELRCDPISGHTALYWYRQSLGQGPEFLIYFQGTGAADDSGLPNDRFFAVRPEGSVSTLKIQRTERGDSAVYLCASSSTGEVNQPQHFGDGTRLSIL.

The rearrangement joins TRBV12-3 or TRBV12-4 to TRBJ2-7; the D call from TCRdb, TRBD2, cannot be confirmed without DNA. The CDR3 totals 14 residues. The CDR3 protein is CASSWGLAPSEQYF.

V and J are TRBV25-1 and TRBJ1-2; TCRdb's D call, TRBD1, is unchecked because there is no DNA. The CDR3 runs to 18 residues. The V gene's germline CDR1 is MGHDK and CDR2 SYGVNS. CDR3 residues: CASSEYFAGGASNYGYTF.

The chain is built from TRBV27 and TRBJ2-1; checking the TCRdb D call of TRBD2 is not possible without DNA. This CDR3 region has 12 residues. Germline V gene sequence: CDR1 MNHEY, CDR2 SMNVEV (reference sequence). The CDR3 sequence: CASTSGGHEQFF.

The chain is built from TRBV14 and TRBJ1-2; TCRdb indicates TRBD1, and absent DNA this call remains unverified. CDR1 and CDR2 (germline): SGHDN, FVKESK. This CDR3 comprises 16 residues. CDR3 loop: CASSPFLGDGGYGYTF.

The rearrangement joins TRBV29-1 to TRBJ2-1. The CDR3 loop spans 14 amino acids. Germline V gene sequence: CDR1 SQVTM, CDR2 ANQGSEA. This CDR3 is CSVEDLSSYNEQFF.

This rearrangement joins TRBV14 to TRBJ1-6. CDR1 and CDR2 (germline): SGHDN, FVKESK. The CDR3 loop spans 12 amino acids. The CDR3 sequence is CASSQEGSPLHF.

This chain joins TRBV24-1 and TRBJ2-3. The length of the CDR3 is 13 residues. From germline, CDR1 is KGHDR and CDR2 SFDVKD. CDR3 loop: CATIGPSTDTQYF.